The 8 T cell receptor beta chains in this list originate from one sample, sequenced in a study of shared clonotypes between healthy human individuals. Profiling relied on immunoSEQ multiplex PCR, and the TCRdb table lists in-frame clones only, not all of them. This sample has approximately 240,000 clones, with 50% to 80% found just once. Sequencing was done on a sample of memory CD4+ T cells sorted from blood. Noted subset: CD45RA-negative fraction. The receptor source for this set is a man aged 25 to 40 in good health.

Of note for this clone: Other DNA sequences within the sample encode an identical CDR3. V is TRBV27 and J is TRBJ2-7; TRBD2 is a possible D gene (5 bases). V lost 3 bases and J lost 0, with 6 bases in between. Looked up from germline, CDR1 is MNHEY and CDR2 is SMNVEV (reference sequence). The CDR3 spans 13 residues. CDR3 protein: CASSFRGSYEQYF. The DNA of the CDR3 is TGTGCCAGCAGTTTCCGGGGCTCCTACGAGCAGTACTTC.

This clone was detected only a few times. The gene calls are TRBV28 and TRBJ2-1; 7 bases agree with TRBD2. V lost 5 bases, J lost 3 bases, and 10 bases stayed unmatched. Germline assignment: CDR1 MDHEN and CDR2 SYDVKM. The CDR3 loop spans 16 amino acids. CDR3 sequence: CASSTLTRGSYNEQFF. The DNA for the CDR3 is TGTGCCAGCAGTACACTCACCCGCGGGAGCTACAATGAGCAGTTCTTC. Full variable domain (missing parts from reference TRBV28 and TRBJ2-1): DVKVTQSSRYLVKRTGEKVFLECVQDMDHENMFWYRQDPGLGLRLIYFSYDVKMKEKGDIPEGYSVSREKKERFSLILESASTNQTSMYLCASSTLTRGSYNEQFFGPGTRLTVL.

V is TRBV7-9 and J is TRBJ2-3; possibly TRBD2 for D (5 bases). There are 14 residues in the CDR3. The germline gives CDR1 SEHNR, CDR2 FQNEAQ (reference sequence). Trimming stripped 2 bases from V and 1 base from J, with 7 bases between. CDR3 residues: CASSLRTGTDTQYF. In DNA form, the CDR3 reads TGTGCCAGCAGCTTAAGGACTGGCACAGATACGCAGTATTTT. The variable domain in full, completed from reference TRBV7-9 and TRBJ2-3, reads DTGVSQNPRHKITKRGQNVTFRCDPISEHNRLYWYRQTLGQGPEFLTYFQNEAQLEKSRLLSDRFSAERPKGSFSTLEIQRTEQGDSAMYLCASSLRTGTDTQYFGPGTRLTVL.

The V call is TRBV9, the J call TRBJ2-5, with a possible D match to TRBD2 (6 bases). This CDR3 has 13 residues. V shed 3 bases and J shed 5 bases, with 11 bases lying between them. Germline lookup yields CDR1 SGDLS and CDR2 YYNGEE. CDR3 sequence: CASSAGVGETQYF. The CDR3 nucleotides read TGTGCCAGCAGCGCGGGGGTTGGGGAGACCCAGTACTTC.

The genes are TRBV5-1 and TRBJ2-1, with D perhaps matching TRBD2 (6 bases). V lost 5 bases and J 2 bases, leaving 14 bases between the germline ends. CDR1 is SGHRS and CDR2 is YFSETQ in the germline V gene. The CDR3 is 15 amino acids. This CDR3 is CASSEGSGTYNEQFF. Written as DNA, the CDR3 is TGCGCCAGCAGTGAGGGTAGCGGAACCTACAATGAGCAGTTCTTC.

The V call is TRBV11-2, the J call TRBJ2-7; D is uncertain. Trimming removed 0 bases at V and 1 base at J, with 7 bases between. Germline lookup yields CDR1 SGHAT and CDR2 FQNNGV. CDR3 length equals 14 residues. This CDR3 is CASSLEGSSYEQYF. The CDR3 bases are TGTGCCAGCAGCTTAGAGGGGTCTTCCTACGAGCAGTACTTC.

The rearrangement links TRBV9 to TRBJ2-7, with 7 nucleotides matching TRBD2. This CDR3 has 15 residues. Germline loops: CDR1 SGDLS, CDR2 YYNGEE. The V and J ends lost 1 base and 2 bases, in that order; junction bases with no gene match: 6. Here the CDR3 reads CASSVTSGATYEQYF. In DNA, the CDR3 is TGTGCCAGCAGCGTAACCAGCGGGGCGACCTACGAGCAGTACTTC.

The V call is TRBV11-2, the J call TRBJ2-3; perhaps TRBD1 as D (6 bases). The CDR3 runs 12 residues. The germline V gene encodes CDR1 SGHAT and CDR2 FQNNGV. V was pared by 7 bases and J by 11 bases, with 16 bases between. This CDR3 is CASNEAGTKQYF. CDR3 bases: TGTGCCAGCAACGAAGCCGGGACAAAGCAGTATTTT.